The T cell receptor (beta chain) under discussion was sequenced for a study of response to subunit inactivated influenza vaccine. Study-wide points: New T cells are recruited in small numbers by each seasonal influenza vaccination, according to the authors' suggestion.

CDR1 and CDR2 from the germline V gene are MNHEY and SMNVEV (reference sequence). J was trimmed by 5 bases and V by 7 bases; bases with no gene match: 7. This CDR3 comprises 15 residues. Regarding this clonotype: Its specificity is unknown.

MiXCR was run by TCRdb on the RT-PCR reads, yielding one entry per CDR3 protein. The profile shows about 650,000 distinct CDR3 sequences, approximately 14% of them singletons. The J gene is TRBJ2-1, the V gene TRBV27, with 11 bases that match TRBD2. This receptor was taken from a man between 45 and 60 years old who received an inactivated influenza vaccine. The sample here was PBMCs from blood, taken approximately 15 days before vaccination. The CDR3 sequence is CASNPSGRNHNEQFF. Written as DNA, the CDR3 is TGTGCCAGCAACCCTAGCGGGAGGAATCACAATGAGCAGTTCTTC.